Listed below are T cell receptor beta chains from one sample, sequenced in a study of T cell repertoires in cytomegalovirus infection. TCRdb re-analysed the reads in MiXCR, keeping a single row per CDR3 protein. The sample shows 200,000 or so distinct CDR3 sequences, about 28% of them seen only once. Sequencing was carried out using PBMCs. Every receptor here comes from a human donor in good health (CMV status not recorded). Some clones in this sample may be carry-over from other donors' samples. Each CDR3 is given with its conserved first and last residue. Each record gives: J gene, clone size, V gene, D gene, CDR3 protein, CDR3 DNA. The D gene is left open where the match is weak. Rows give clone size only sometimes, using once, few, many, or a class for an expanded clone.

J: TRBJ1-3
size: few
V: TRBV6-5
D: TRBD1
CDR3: CASSYTETGTGTGNTIYF
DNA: TGTGCCAGCAGTTACACCGAGACCGGGACAGGGACTGGAAACACCATATATTTT

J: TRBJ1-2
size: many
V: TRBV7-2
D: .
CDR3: CASSPGPGSNYGYTF
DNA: TGTGCCAGCAGCCCGGGGCCGGGAAGTAACTATGGCTACACCTTC

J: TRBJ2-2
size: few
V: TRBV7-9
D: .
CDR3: CASSSSSGSANTGELFF
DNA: TGTGCCAGCAGCTCATCCTCCGGGTCCGCGAACACCGGGGAGCTGTTTTTT

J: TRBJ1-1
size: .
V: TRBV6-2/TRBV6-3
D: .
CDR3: CASSYSYGGNGEAFF
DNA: TGTGCCAGCAGTTACTCGTACGGGGGAAATGGTGAAGCTTTCTTT

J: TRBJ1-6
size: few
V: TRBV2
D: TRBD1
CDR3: CASSLYGQGDGSPLHF
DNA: TGTGCCAGCAGCCTATACGGACAGGGGGACGGCTCACCCCTCCACTTT

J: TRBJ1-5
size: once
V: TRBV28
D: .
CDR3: CASTLGGRWQPQHF
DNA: TGTGCCAGCACCCTAGGAGGGAGGTGGCAGCCCCAGCATTTT

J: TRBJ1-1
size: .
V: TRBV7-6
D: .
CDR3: CASRSLGLSAFF
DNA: TGTGCCAGCAGGTCCCTGGGACTGTCAGCTTTCTTT

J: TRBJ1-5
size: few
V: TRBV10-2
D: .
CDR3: CASSPGTQPQHF
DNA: TGCGCCAGCAGTCCAGGGACCCAGCCCCAGCATTTT

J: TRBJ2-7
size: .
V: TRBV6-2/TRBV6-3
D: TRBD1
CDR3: CASSYGRSGTGASYEQYF
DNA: TGTGCCAGCAGTTACGGTAGGAGTGGGACAGGGGCTTCCTACGAGCAGTACTTC

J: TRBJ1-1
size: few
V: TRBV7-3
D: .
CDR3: CASSPGSGNTEAFF
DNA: TGTGCCAGCAGCCCAGGGAGTGGGAACACTGAAGCTTTCTTT

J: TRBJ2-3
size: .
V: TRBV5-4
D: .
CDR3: CASIAAGEPTDTQYF
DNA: TGTGCCAGCATCGCAGCTGGGGAACCCACAGATACGCAGTATTTT

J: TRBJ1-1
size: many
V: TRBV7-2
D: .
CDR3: CASSALRNTEAFF
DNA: TGTGCCAGCAGCGCCCTCAGGAACACTGAAGCTTTCTTT

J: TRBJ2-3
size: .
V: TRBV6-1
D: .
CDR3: CASSETLSDTQYF
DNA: TGTGCCAGCAGTGAGACCTTATCAGATACGCAGTATTTT

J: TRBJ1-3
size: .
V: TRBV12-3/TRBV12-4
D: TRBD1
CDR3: CASRPGQVRGNTIYF
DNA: TGTGCCAGCAGACCAGGACAGGTCAGAGGAAACACCATATATTTT

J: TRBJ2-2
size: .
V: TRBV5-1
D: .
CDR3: CASSLRVDTGELFF
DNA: TGCGCCAGCAGCCTCAGGGTGGACACCGGGGAGCTGTTTTTT

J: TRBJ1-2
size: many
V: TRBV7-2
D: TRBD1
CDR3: CASSSGQGNYGYTF
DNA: TGTGCCAGCAGCTCAGGACAGGGGAACTATGGCTACACCTTC

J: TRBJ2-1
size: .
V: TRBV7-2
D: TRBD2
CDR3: CASSLGRGGQGEQFF
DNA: TGTGCCAGCAGCTTGGGGCGGGGGGGCCAAGGTGAGCAGTTCTTC

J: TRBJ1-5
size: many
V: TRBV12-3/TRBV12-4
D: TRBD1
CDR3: CASRAGGRNSNQPQHF
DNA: TGTGCCAGCAGGGCAGGGGGCCGAAATAGCAATCAGCCCCAGCATTTT

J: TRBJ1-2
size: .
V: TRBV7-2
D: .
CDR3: CASSLEWGAEGYTF
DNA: TGTGCCAGCAGCTTAGAGTGGGGGGCGGAAGGCTACACCTTC

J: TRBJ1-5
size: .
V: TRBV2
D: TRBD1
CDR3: CASSARTGGENQPQHF
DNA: TGTGCCAGCAGTGCCCGGACAGGGGGCGAAAATCAGCCCCAGCATTTT

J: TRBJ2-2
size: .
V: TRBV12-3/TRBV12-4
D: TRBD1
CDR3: CASTTGQGGTGELFF
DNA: TGTGCCAGCACTACCGGACAGGGCGGCACCGGGGAGCTGTTTTTT

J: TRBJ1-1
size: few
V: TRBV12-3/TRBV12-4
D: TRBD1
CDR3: CASSPSSTGVGTEAFF
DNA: TGTGCCAGCAGTCCCTCTTCTACAGGGGTTGGGACTGAAGCTTTCTTT

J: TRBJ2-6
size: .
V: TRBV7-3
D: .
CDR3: CASSTRVAGANVLTF
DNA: TGTGCCAGCAGCACCAGGGTGGCTGGGGCCAACGTCCTGACTTTC

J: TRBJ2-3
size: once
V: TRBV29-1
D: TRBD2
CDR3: CSVSPGLSTDTQYF
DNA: TGCAGCGTTTCCCCGGGACTAAGCACAGATACGCAGTATTTT

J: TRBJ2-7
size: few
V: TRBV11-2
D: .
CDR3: CASRQTGQTVYEQYF
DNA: TGTGCCAGCAGGCAGACAGGCCAAACGGTCTACGAGCAGTACTTC

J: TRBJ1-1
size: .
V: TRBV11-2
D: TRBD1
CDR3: CASSSRGAGGTEAFF
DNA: TGTGCCAGCAGCTCGAGGGGGGCAGGGGGCACTGAAGCTTTCTTT